The clone carrying this T cell receptor (beta chain) was detected ten times or more. Its antigen is currently unknown. This specimen comes from a study of Graves' ophthalmopathy and Graves' hyperthyroidism. At the level of the study: Before any treatment, peripheral blood was taken at the initial diagnosis. Overall study results and limits: Progression of ophthalmopathy was predicted by the model with roughly 68% sensitivity and less than 85% specificity.

Hyperthyroidism patients were newly diagnosed, ill under 2 months, and aged 18 to 65 years. Other autoimmune diseases, uncontrolled infections, pregnancy or lactation excluded patients from enrollment. V was clipped by 5 bases and J by 10 bases, with 23 bases between them. This CDR3 is 15 amino acids long. Germline CDR1 is MGHDK and CDR2 is SYGVNS. Amplifying from RNA transcripts, the study obtained TCR beta CDR3 regions. HTBI primers served in a first-round RT-PCR, which a second-round multiplex PCR followed. Each CDR3 protein gets one entry after TCRdb re-called the multiplex PCR reads with MiXCR. There are 400,000 or so distinct CDR3 sequences in the sample; about 16% occur only once, and about 7% lies in the top ten.

The receptor was derived from a woman between 18 and 29 years old with stable Graves' hyperthyroidism. The sequencing input was peripheral blood. The chain combines TRBV25-1 with TRBJ1-1; TRBD1 is a possible D gene (5 bases). The CDR3 spells CASSPPGSGVRRAFF. DNA of the CDR3: TGTGCCAGCAGTCCCCCAGGTTCGGGGGTCCGACGAGCTTTCTTT.